One sample yielded the 27 T cell receptor beta chains listed below, sequenced in a study of beta chain features in type 1 diabetes. Of the isolated RNA, all was reverse transcribed, and so the sequenced material was expressed TCRB transcripts. Clones were sequenced by immunoSEQ multiplex PCR, and TCRdb holds only the in-frame ones, with some missing. Seen here are about 900,000 clones, roughly a sixth observed once, and the top ten hold about 0.02%. The sequenced sample was naive CD4+ T cells from blood. The receptors were gathered from a woman aged 18-30 years in good health.

The chain recombines TRBV7-9 with TRBJ1-5, with D perhaps matching TRBD1 (6 bases). The germline gives CDR1 SEHNR, CDR2 FQNEAQ (reference sequence). V lost 5 bases to trimming and J lost 4 bases, with 27 bases between them. CDR3 size: 19 residues. CDR3 residues: CASSRGGWADNLLNQPQHF. The DNA of the CDR3 is TGTGCCAGCAGCCGGGGGGGCTGGGCCGATAATCTATTGAATCAGCCCCAGCATTTT.

The chain carries TRBV7-9 and TRBJ2-6; 8 bases are a match to TRBD1. CDR3 size: 16 residues. Unmatched junction bases numbered 3, after V lost 2 bases and J lost 3 bases. The germline V gene encodes CDR1 SEHNR and CDR2 FQNEAQ (reference sequence). CDR3 amino acids: CASSLRTGSGANVLTF. The CDR3 coding sequence is TGTGCCAGCAGCTTAAGGACAGGGAGTGGGGCCAACGTCCTGACTTTC.

The DNA of the CDR3 is TGCGCCAGCAGCCCGAGTCGGGAAGAGACCCAGTACTTC. Translated: CASSPSREETQYF. This chain connects TRBV5-1 to TRBJ2-5, with unresolved D. Looked up from germline, CDR1 is SGHRS and CDR2 is YFSETQ. V dropped 4 bases and J dropped 3 bases, with 10 bases sitting between them. The CDR3 spans 13 residues.

This clone was counted only a few times. V and J are TRBV7-2 and TRBJ2-4; D is unresolved. Trimming removed 0 bases at V and 2 bases at J, with 14 bases between. The CDR3 spans 17 residues. Germline CDR1 and CDR2: SGHTA and FQGNSA. In nucleotides, the CDR3 is TGTGCCAGCAGCTTAGCGCAGGCTTACCCTCCCAAAAACATTCAGTACTTC. Its translation: CASSLAQAYPPKNIQYF.

V is TRBV7-2 and J is TRBJ2-1; 10 nucleotides agree with TRBD2. The CDR3 covers 17 residues. The junction had 7 bases not matched to a gene; V was cut back by 3 bases and J by 2 bases. CDR1 is SGHTA and CDR2 is FQGNSA in the germline V gene. DNA of the CDR3: TGTGCCAGCAGCTTCCTTAGCGGGAGGATCGCCTACAATGAGCAGTTCTTC. Protein sequence: CASSFLSGRIAYNEQFF.

This clone was picked up a small number of times. The CDR3 sequence: CASSEVIQVPYNEQFF. In nucleotides, the CDR3 is TGTGCCAGCAGTGAAGTCATCCAGGTGCCTTACAATGAGCAGTTCTTC. The rearrangement joins TRBV6-1 to TRBJ2-1; no reliable D call. There are 16 residues in the CDR3. Germline-derived CDR1 and CDR2 are MNHNS and SASEGT. V was clipped by 1 base and J by 4 bases, with 14 bases between them.

This clone turned up a few times. The chain couples TRBV28 to TRBJ2-5; 7 bases line up with TRBD1. Germline V gene lookup returns CDR1 MDHEN and CDR2 SYDVKM. V gave up 5 bases and J gave up 7 bases; unmatched junction bases: 13. The CDR3 contains 15 residues. The CDR3 is CASSLPRQGMGTQYF. For the CDR3, the DNA is TGTGCCAGCAGTCTCCCCCGACAGGGAATGGGGACCCAGTACTTC.

The V gene is TRBV27, the J gene TRBJ2-5; 14 bases align to TRBD2. After removal of 5 bases from V and 4 bases from J, the junction contained 9 bases not matched to a gene. In germline, CDR1 is MNHEY, CDR2 SMNVEV (reference sequence). CDR3 length: 17 residues. The DNA of the CDR3 is TGTGCCAGCAGTCAGACTAGCGGGAGGGCCGGGAGAGAGACCCAGTACTTC. Translating gives CASSQTSGRAGRETQYF.

J is TRBJ2-7 and V is TRBV29-1; possibly TRBD1 or TRBD2 for D (5 bases each). The V gene's germline CDR1 is SQVTM and CDR2 ANQGSEA. The CDR3 has 13 residues. Trimming took off 4 bases at V and 0 bases at J, with 10 bases between the two ends. Written as DNA, the CDR3 is TGCAGCGTTGGAGCAGGGAGCTCCTACGAGCAGTACTTC. It codes for CSVGAGSSYEQYF.

This clone was recorded a few times. The gene calls are TRBV2 and TRBJ2-1; 7 bases are shared with TRBD2. Per the germline V gene, CDR1 is SNHLY and CDR2 is FYNNEI. This CDR3 is 15 amino acids long. V shed 0 bases and J 6 bases; nucleotides not matched to a gene: 5. The CDR3 DNA follows: TGTGCCAGCAGTGAAGCGGGAGGGCCCAGCAATGAGCAGTTCTTC. As protein: CASSEAGGPSNEQFF. The whole variable domain, filled in from reference TRBV2 and TRBJ2-1, reads EPEVTQTPSHQVTQMGQEVILRCVPISNHLYFYWYRQILGQKVEFLVSFYNNEISEKSEIFDDQFSVERPDGSNFTLKIRSTKLEDSAMYFCASSEAGGPSNEQFFGPGTRLTVL.

This clone came up a few times. This rearrangement joins TRBV19 to TRBJ1-5; TRBD1 aligns across 8 bases. The CDR3 is 13 residues long. V lost 9 bases to trimming and J lost 7 bases; unmatched junction nucleotides: 8. Germline values: CDR1 LNHDA, CDR2 SQIVND (reference sequence). CDR3 bases: TGTGCCAGCTGGACAGGGACGGGCCAGCCCCAGCATTTT. Its translation is CASWTGTGQPQHF.

In its sample, this clone was seen a few times. This chain uses TRBV2 with TRBJ2-2; TRBD2 aligns across 12 bases. There are 15 residues in the CDR3. Per the germline V gene, CDR1 is SNHLY and CDR2 is FYNNEI. V lost 7 bases to trimming and J lost 4 bases; unmatched junction nucleotides: 4. The CDR3: CASTRTSGITGELFF. The DNA of the CDR3 is TGTGCCAGCACCCGGACTAGCGGGATCACCGGGGAGCTGTTTTTT.

The chain is built from TRBV28 and TRBJ2-7; D gene uncertain. The CDR3 covers 11 residues. V lost 8 bases to trimming and J lost 4 bases, with 9 bases between them. Looked up from germline, CDR1 is MDHEN and CDR2 is SYDVKM. CDR3 nucleotides: TGTGCCAGCGGAAGGGTTTACGAGCAGTACTTC. This sequence encodes CASGRVYEQYF.

The V and J genes are TRBV28 and TRBJ2-7; unclear D gene. The CDR3 spans 13 residues. V was shortened by 7 bases and J by 4 bases, with 14 bases between the two germline ends. Germline CDR1 and CDR2: MDHEN and SYDVKM. CDR3 protein: CASNKPPTYEQYF. Here the CDR3 DNA reads TGTGCCAGCAATAAACCCCCGACATACGAGCAGTACTTC.

This clone was counted a few times. The chain carries TRBV20-1 and TRBJ2-3, with unresolved D. This CDR3 is 9 amino acids long. Germline V CDR1 and CDR2: DFQATT, SNEGSKA (reference sequence). V dropped 6 bases and J dropped 7 bases, with 5 bases sitting between them. CDR3 protein: CSAGNTQYF. In nucleotides, the CDR3 is TGCAGTGCCGGAAATACGCAGTATTTT.

In its sample, this clone was seen a few times. The chain uses TRBV9 and TRBJ1-1; D gene uncertain. The CDR3 has 14 amino acids. The germline V gene encodes CDR1 SGDLS and CDR2 YYNGEE. Trimming took off 0 bases at V and 1 base at J, with 7 bases between the two ends. The chain's CDR3 is CASSVVAQNTEAFF. The CDR3, as DNA: TGTGCCAGCAGCGTAGTTGCACAGAACACTGAAGCTTTCTTT.

This clone was detected a few times. The chain has TRBV5-4 and TRBJ1-5; no firm D call. The germline CDR1 and CDR2 sequences are SGHNT and YYREEE (reference sequence). The V end lost 4 bases, the J end lost 3 bases, and 11 bases lay between the germline ends. The CDR3 extends over 14 amino acids. CDR3 in amino acids: CASSVDGNNQPQHF. In DNA form, the CDR3 reads TGTGCCAGCAGCGTAGACGGCAACAATCAGCCCCAGCATTTT.

This clone has only a few counts. CDR3 sequence reads: CAIRSLGTGELFF. CDR3 DNA: TGTGCCATCCGAAGCCTGGGCACCGGGGAGCTGTTTTTT. The chain joins TRBV10-3 to TRBJ2-2, with D unclear. CDR1 is ENHRY and CDR2 is SYGVKD in the germline V gene. The CDR3 runs to 13 residues. Trimming took 8 bases from V and 4 from J, leaving 11 bases between them.

The table lists this clone with a count of one. The rearrangement uses TRBV5-1 and TRBJ2-3; 10 bases are shared with TRBD2. J lost 0 bases, V lost 4 bases, and 2 bases had no gene match. The length of the CDR3 is 15 residues. Germline V gene sequence: CDR1 SGHRS, CDR2 YFSETQ. In DNA form, the CDR3 reads TGCGCCAGCAGCCAGACTAGCGGGAGCACAGATACGCAGTATTTT. Protein: CASSQTSGSTDTQYF.

In the case of this clone: In the same sample, other DNA sequences code for this CDR3. The chain uses TRBV5-1 and TRBJ2-3, with 7 bases identical to TRBD2. CDR3 length: 14 residues. Germline V CDR1 and CDR2: SGHRS, YFSETQ. V gave up 0 bases and J gave up 3 bases; unmatched junction bases: 1. CDR3 in amino acids: CASSLAGGTDTQYF. In DNA form, the CDR3 reads TGCGCCAGCAGCTTGGCGGGAGGAACAGATACGCAGTATTTT. The full variable domain, in which reference TRBV5-1 and TRBJ2-3 provide the parts outside the CDR3, is KAGVTQTPRYLIKTRGQQVTLSCSPISGHRSVSWYQQTPGQGLQFLFEYFSETQRNKGNFPGRFSGRQFSNSRSEMNVSTLELGDSALYLCASSLAGGTDTQYFGPGTRLTVL.

This clone was picked up a small number of times. This rearrangement joins TRBV2 to TRBJ2-7, with D unclear. Germline V gene sequence: CDR1 SNHLY, CDR2 FYNNEI. The CDR3 is made up of 12 amino acids. The V end lost 7 bases, the J end lost 2 bases, and 9 bases lay between the germline ends. The CDR3 DNA reads TGTGCCAGCATTTCGTTGACCTACGAGCAGTACTTC. It codes for CASISLTYEQYF.

This chain uses TRBV14 with TRBJ2-1, with D perhaps TRBD2 (5 bases). From germline, CDR1 is SGHDN and CDR2 FVKESK. The V end was cut by 1 base, the J end by 6 bases, with 10 bases between. This CDR3 has 14 amino acids. CDR3 sequence (DNA): TGTGCCAGCAGCCAAGGTCCTGCGGGCAATGAGCAGTTCTTC. Translation gives CASSQGPAGNEQFF.

The sample holds a few counts of this clone. This chain uses TRBV19 with TRBJ2-1, with TRBD1 as a possible D gene (6 bases). CDR3 length equals 16 residues. CDR1 LNHDA and CDR2 SQIVND come from the germline V gene (reference sequence). Trimming shortened V by 7 bases and J by 7 bases, and 23 bases separated the two germline ends. The CDR3 protein is CASTYVGGTVGNEQFF. In DNA, the CDR3 is TGTGCCAGTACCTACGTAGGGGGAACCGTGGGGAATGAGCAGTTCTTC.

The sample holds a few counts of this clone. V usage is TRBV27 and J usage is TRBJ2-1, with D perhaps matching TRBD2 (6 bases). The V gene's germline CDR1 is MNHEY and CDR2 SMNVEV (reference sequence). V lost 4 bases, J lost 7 bases, and 14 bases lay in between. This CDR3 spans 14 amino acids. CDR3 nucleotides: TGTGCCAGCAGTTCGGAGGGTCGGGGGAATGAGCAGTTCTTC. This gives the protein CASSSEGRGNEQFF.

This clone was detected a few times. The chain links TRBV15 to TRBJ2-4; no clear D gene. Germline CDR1 LNHNV, CDR2 YYDKDF (reference sequence). This CDR3 comprises 16 residues. With 0 bases removed from V and 8 bases from J, the gap between germline ends came to 17 bases. CDR3 coding DNA: TGTGCCACCAGCAGAGATCTGGCCCCCAGTGGGGACATTCAGTACTTC. This encodes CATSRDLAPSGDIQYF.

This clone was observed a handful of times. The J gene is TRBJ2-1, the V gene TRBV18, with 9 positions matching TRBD2. With 6 bases clipped from V and 6 bases from J, the junction kept 15 bases outside the gene matches. There are 17 residues in the CDR3. Germline-derived CDR1 and CDR2 are KGHSH and LQKENI. The CDR3 sequence: CASSPQEAGGRFNEQFF. The CDR3 nucleotides are TGTGCCAGCTCCCCTCAAGAGGCGGGAGGGCGTTTCAATGAGCAGTTCTTC.

Only a few counts were recorded for this clone. V usage is TRBV4-3 and J usage is TRBJ2-3; 10 nucleotides align to TRBD1. CDR3 length: 17 residues. The J segment lost 6 bases and the V segment lost 0 bases, leaving 9 bases of the junction unmatched. Germline CDR1 reads LGHNA; CDR2 reads YSLEER. CDR3 in DNA: TGCGCCAGCAGCCAAGAAGGGCGTCGGGACAGGGGTGATACGCAGTATTTT. Residues: CASSQEGRRDRGDTQYF.